What follows is one T cell receptor (beta chain) and its context. Assay used: immunoSEQ multiplex PCR; TCRdb lists only in-frame clones, some missing. The sample has about 97,000 clones, around 81% seen once. The sample is drawn from a study of Ad26.COV2.S vaccination and SARS-CoV-2 variants. This CDR3 has 15 residues. The trim removed 3 bases at V and 8 bases at J, leaving 8 bases unmatched. Germline CDR1 is MDHEN and CDR2 is SYDVKM. The V gene is TRBV28, the J gene TRBJ2-1; 9 bases line up with TRBD1. This receptor was identified in a human donor who had recovered from COVID-19. The source material was peripheral blood, sampled after recovery from COVID-19. CDR3 loop: CASSFPGTGRDEQFF. In nucleotides, the CDR3 is TGTGCCAGCAGTTTCCCGGGGACAGGGCGGGATGAGCAGTTCTTC.